The sequence of this T cell receptor (beta chain) was determined in a study of cytomegalovirus exposure and HLA in healthy donors. The PCR made use of 60 Vbeta and 13 Jbeta primers. Assay used: immunoSEQ multiplex PCR; TCRdb lists only in-frame clones, some missing. Here the sample spans about 110,000 clones, 79% being singletons. This clone was seen a few times. Its antigen is unidentified. J gave up 12 bases and V 5 bases, and 6 bases lay outside the gene matches. The germline gives CDR1 ENHRY, CDR2 SYGVKD. The CDR3 length is 12 residues. Overall study findings and caveats: Among the sequence variants, a highly shared cluster was likely an artifact of sequencing. The study flagged some 180 TCR beta chains as cytomegalovirus-associated. Being productive about 87% or about 30% of the time was typical of most TCR beta V segments in an earlier analysis.

The rearrangement links TRBV10-3 to TRBJ2-4; 8 bases fit TRBD1. This receptor was taken from a woman younger than 35 in good health and CMV-seropositive. Material for sequencing was PBMCs. CDR3: CAISKGTGSQYF. Here the CDR3 DNA reads TGTGCCATCAGTAAAGGGACAGGCAGTCAGTACTTC.